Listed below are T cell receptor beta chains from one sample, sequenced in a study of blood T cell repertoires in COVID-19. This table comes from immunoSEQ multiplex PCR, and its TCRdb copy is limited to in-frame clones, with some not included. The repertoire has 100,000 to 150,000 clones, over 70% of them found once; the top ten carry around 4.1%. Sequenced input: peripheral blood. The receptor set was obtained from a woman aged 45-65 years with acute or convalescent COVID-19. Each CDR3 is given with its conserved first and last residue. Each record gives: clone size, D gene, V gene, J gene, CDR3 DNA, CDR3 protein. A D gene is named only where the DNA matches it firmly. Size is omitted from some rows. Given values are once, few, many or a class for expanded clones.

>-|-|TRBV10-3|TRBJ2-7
TGTGCCATCAGTGAGGCTTCCGGGATGGTCGAGCAGTACTTC
CAISEASGMVEQYF
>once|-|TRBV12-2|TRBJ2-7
TGTGCAAGTCGCCAAACCAGGGACAGGCAAAACGAGCAGTACTTC
CASRQTRDRQNEQYF
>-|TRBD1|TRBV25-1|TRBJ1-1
TGTGCCAGCAGTCTGACAGGGGCAGGGGGCCAAGCTTTCTTT
CASSLTGAGGQAFF
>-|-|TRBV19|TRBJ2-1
TGTGCCAGTAGTATACGGGGAGCCGTAAATGAGCAGTTCTTC
CASSIRGAVNEQFF
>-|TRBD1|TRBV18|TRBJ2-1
TGTGCCAGCTCAGCGGGACAGGGCGATAGCTCCTACAATGAGCAGTTCTTC
CASSAGQGDSSYNEQFF
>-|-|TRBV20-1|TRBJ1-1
TGCAGTGCTAGTACAGTCGAATCGAACACTGAAGCTTTCTTT
CSASTVESNTEAFF
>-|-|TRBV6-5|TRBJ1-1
TGTGCCAGCAGTTACTATCCAGGTCAGGCTGAAGCTTTCTTT
CASSYYPGQAEAFF
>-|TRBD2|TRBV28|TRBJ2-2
TGTGCCAGCAGCTCGACTAGCGGGGTGAACACCGGGGAGCTGTTTTTT
CASSSTSGVNTGELFF
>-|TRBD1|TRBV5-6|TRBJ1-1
TGTGCCAGCAGCAGGGGGCTGCCCACTGAAGCTTTCTTT
CASSRGLPTEAFF
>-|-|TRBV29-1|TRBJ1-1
TGCAGCGCTCAGAACACTGAAGCTTTCTTT
CSAQNTEAFF
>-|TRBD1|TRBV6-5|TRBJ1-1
TGTGCCAGCAGACCGACAGGGGAAAATGCTTTCTTT
CASRPTGENAFF
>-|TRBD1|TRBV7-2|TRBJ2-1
TGTGCCAGCAGCCCGAAGGTTGCGACAGGGGGTAGTGAGCAGTTCTTC
CASSPKVATGGSEQFF
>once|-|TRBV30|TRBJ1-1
TGTGCCTGGAGGGAGAACCGAGAAGCTTTCTTT
CAWRENREAFF
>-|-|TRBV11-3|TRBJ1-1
TGTGCCAGCAGCTTAAGCGGAGAACCCGGGGTTGAAGCTTTCTTT
CASSLSGEPGVEAFF
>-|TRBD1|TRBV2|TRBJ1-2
TGTGCCAGCCTGACAGGGGGCGTATATGGCTACACCTTC
CASLTGGVYGYTF
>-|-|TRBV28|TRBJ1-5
TGTGCCAGCAGTCCGACAGCTCGCAATCAGCCCCAGCATTTT
CASSPTARNQPQHF
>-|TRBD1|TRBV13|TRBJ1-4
TGTGCCAGCAGCTTAGAGGGACAGGGAACAGAAAAACTGTTTTTT
CASSLEGQGTEKLFF
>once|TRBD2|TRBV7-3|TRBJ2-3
TGTGCCAGCAGCCAAACGGGGGGAACTCCCACAGATACGCAGTATTTT
CASSQTGGTPTDTQYF
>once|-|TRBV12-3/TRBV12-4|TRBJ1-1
TGTGCCAGCAGCTTCGGAGCTGCCACTGAAGCTTTCTTT
CASSFGAATEAFF
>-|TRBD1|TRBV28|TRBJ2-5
TGTGCCACAGGACAGGGACAAGAGACCCAGTACTTC
CATGQGQETQYF
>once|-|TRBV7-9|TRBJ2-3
TGTGCCAGCAGCTTTTACGGGTTTGTGGGAGCAGATACGCAGTATTTT
CASSFYGFVGADTQYF
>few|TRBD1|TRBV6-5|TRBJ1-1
TGTGCCAGCAGTTATGAGAACAGGGGTAACACTGAAGCTTTCTTT
CASSYENRGNTEAFF
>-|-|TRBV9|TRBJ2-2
TGTGCCAGCAGCCCACGGGGACAGAACACCGGGGAGCTGTTTTTT
CASSPRGQNTGELFF
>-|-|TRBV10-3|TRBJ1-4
TGTGCCATCAGTGAGAACAGGGTCGCAAAACTGTTTTTT
CAISENRVAKLFF
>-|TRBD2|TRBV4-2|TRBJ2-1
TGTGCCAGCAGGCCCCTAGCGGGAGACAATGAGCAGTTCTTC
CASRPLAGDNEQFF
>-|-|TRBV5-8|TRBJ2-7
TGTGCCAGCAGCTTGAATGATGGCGGAACCTACGAGCAGTACTTC
CASSLNDGGTYEQYF
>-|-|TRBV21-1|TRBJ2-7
TGTGCCAGCAACTCCGGGACAGAAAACGAGCAGTACTTC
CASNSGTENEQYF
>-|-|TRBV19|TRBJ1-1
TGTGCCAGTAGAACAGAGATGAACACTGAAGCTTTCTTT
CASRTEMNTEAFF
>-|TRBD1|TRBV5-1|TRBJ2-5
TGCGCCAGCAGCCGGACAGGTGACGCGACCCAGTACTTC
CASSRTGDATQYF
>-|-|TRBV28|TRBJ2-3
TGTGCCAGCAGCCACCCTAGCAACGCAGATACGCAGTATTTT
CASSHPSNADTQYF
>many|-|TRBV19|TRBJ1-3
TGTGCCAGTCTGTGGAGCTCTGGAAACACCATATATTTT
CASLWSSGNTIYF
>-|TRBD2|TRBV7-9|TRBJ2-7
TGTGCCAGCAGCTTAGCAGCGGGGGGTACAGAGCAGTACTTC
CASSLAAGGTEQYF
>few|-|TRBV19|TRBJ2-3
TGTGCCAGTAAGGAGCGGAGTGAAGATACGCAGTATTTT
CASKERSEDTQYF
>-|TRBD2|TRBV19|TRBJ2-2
TGTGCCAGTAGTCCGCTAGCGGGATCCACCGGGGAGCTGTTTTTT
CASSPLAGSTGELFF
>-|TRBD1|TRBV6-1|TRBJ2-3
TGTGCCAGCAGTGAACGGGTTGGGACAGGGGGCACAGATACGCAGTATTTT
CASSERVGTGGTDTQYF
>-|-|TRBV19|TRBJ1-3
TGTGCCACCTCGGGAACCCTCGGAAACACCATATATTTT
CATSGTLGNTIYF
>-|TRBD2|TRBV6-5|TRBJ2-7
TGTGCCAGCAGTCCGCGAGCTAGCGGCTCCTACGAGCAGTACTTC
CASSPRASGSYEQYF
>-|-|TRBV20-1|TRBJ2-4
TGCAGTGCTAGCGACAGAAACATTCAGTACTTC
CSASDRNIQYF
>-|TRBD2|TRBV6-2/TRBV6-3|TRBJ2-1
TGTGCCAGCAGCCGAGGCTGGACTAGCGGTAACAATGAGCAGTTCTTC
CASSRGWTSGNNEQFF
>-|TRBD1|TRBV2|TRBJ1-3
TGTGCCAGCAGTGATGACAGGGTAAACACCATATATTTT
CASSDDRVNTIYF
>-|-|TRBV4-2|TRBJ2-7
TGTGCCAGCAGCCCCCGAGCAGGTGACGAGCAGTACTTC
CASSPRAGDEQYF
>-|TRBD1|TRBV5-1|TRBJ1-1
TGCGCCAGCAGCTCGACAGGGGTCACTGAAGCTTTCTTT
CASSSTGVTEAFF
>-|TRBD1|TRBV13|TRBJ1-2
TGTGCCAGCAGCCAATACGGACAGGGGCTAGTTAGCTATGGCTACACCTTC
CASSQYGQGLVSYGYTF
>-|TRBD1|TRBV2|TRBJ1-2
TGTGCCAGCGGGACAGATTATGGCTACACCTTC
CASGTDYGYTF
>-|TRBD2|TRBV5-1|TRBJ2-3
TGCGCCAGCAGCGTTAGCGGGAGTCTAGCAGATACGCAGTATTTT
CASSVSGSLADTQYF
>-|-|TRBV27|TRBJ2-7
TGTGCCAGCAGTTTAGAGGGGGAAACCTACGAGCAGTACTTC
CASSLEGETYEQYF
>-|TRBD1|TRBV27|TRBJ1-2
TGTGCCAGCAGGCGACAGGGGGAGAACTATGGCTACACCTTC
CASRRQGENYGYTF